This T cell receptor beta chain comes out of a study of blood T cell repertoires in COVID-19 (TCRdb year 2020). Describing the broader study: Collaborator samples came from the United States, Italy and Spain and covered acute and convalescent phases of COVID-19. The material from the prospective study consisted of cDNA or gDNA derived from T cells, B-cell-depleted T cells, or PBMCs. The samples were drawn from the first 160 participants of the ongoing ImmuneRACE study and from more than 1,000 subjects provided by 6 global collaborators. The dataset comprised deeply sampled blood TCRbeta repertoires from subjects exposed to, actively infected with, or recovered from COVID-19. Where available, HLA class I and class II types were taken from metadata supplied by the sample provider and were not determined by assay-based typing. Sample metadata almost always included a de-identified subject ID, COVID-19 status, age in years and sex. The repertoires were released in a freely available public database meant as a resource for research on the immune response to SARS-CoV-2.

Each collaborating institution followed its own protocols to collect whole blood in K2EDTA tubes. For TCRbeta analysis, collaborators shipped samples as frozen whole blood, isolated PBMCs, or DNA extracted from either of those sample types. TCRbeta CDR3 regions were amplified from genomic DNA by means of the immunoSEQ Assay, a bias-controlled multiplex PCR. Under the source paper's analysis protocol: Nucleated cell counts per sample were estimated from amplification of reference gene primers within the assay. Sequence reads were collapsed and filtered to measure the absolute abundance of every unique TCRbeta CDR3 rearrangement. For each sample, productive Simpson clonality was calculated by taking the square root of Simpson's diversity index across productive rearrangements. TCRdb retrieved this table from immuneACCESS and kept in-frame rearrangements only. Not all clones are present; in checked studies, unresolved V genes account for under half, and no reason is known for the remainder. From that table come the V and J calls and clone size; the DNA was used to work out D and trimming. Here the sample has approximately 28,000 clones; 60% to 85% occur a single time. In total, the top ten clones hold roughly 8% of the sample.

With respect to this clone: The specificity of this receptor is unknown. No much larger clonotype is one base removed from it; base qualities were not supplied.

Points the paper makes about the study in general: Clinical and demographic metadata were provided uncurated, with the amount varying by source and participant.

The junction shows trimming of 3 bases on V and 3 bases on J, plus 14 bases between the germline ends. As encoded in the germline V gene (reference sequence), CDR1 is MNHEY while CDR2 is SMNVEV. CDR3 length: 16 amino acids, cysteine to phenylalanine. Only the CDR3 portion is preserved as DNA: 48 bases, with reading frame beginning at the first base. The rearranged chain carries TRBV27 and TRBJ1-4; the D gene is perhaps TRBD1, from 5 matching bases. This receptor was taken from a woman aged 70-85 years with active or convalescent COVID-19. The sequenced sample was peripheral blood. The DNA is as follows: TGTGCCAGCAGTTTTCAGGGAGGACCGGCTAATGAAAAACTGTTTTTT. Translated, this is CASSFQGGPANEKLFF.